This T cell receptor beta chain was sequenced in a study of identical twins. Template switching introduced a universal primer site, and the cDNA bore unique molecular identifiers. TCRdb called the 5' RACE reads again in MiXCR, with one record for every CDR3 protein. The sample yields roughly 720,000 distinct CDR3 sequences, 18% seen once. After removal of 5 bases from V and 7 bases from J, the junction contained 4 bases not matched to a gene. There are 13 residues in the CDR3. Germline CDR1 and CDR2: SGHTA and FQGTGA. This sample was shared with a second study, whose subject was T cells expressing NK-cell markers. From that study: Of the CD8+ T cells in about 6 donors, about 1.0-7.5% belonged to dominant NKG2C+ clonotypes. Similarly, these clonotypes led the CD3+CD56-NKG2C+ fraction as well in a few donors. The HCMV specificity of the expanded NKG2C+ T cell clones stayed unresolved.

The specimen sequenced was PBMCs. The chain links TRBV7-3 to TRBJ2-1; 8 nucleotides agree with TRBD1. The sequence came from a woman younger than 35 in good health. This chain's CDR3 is CASSVQGENEQFF. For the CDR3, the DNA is TGTGCCAGCAGCGTACAGGGGGAGAATGAGCAGTTCTTC.